The 8 T cell receptor beta chains below all came from one sample that was sequenced in a study of T cells in women clearing cervical HPV infection. Assay: immunoSEQ multiplex PCR; the TCRdb copy retains only in-frame clones and omits some. The listing records nearly 20,000 clones. Sequenced input: blood buffy coat. The receptor source for this set is a woman aged 18 to 69 with a cervical HPV16 infection that either progressed to CIN3+ or cleared (not recorded which).

On this clone itself: The read falls 3 residues short of the CDR3 end, and the missing part is taken from the germline J gene. The genes are TRBV6-2 or TRBV6-3 and TRBJ1-3, with D possibly being TRBD1 (5 bases). The germline V and J ends were trimmed by 4 bases and 0 bases, with 7 bases remaining between them. Germline V CDR1 and CDR2: MNHEY, SVGEGT. The CDR3 loop spans 14 amino acids. CDR3 DNA, as far as it was read: TGTGCCAGCAGTTGGACACGCTCTGGAAACACC. Translation gives CASSWTRSGNT. The whole CDR3 is CASSWTRSGNTIYF.

Worth noting for this clone: The read ends 3 residues shy of where the CDR3 ends; the end is completed using the germline J gene. This rearrangement joins TRBV4-1 to TRBJ1-2; a weak D match, TRBD1 (6 bases). The CDR3 loop spans 16 amino acids. Germline-derived CDR1 and CDR2 are MGHRA and YSYEKL. CDR3 protein: CASSQDARQGRGGYTF. CDR3 DNA (partial): TGCGCCAGCAGCCAAGATGCGCGCCAGGGAAGGGGGGGC.

For this clone: The read halts 3 residues ahead of the CDR3 end, with the missing end drawn from the germline J gene. The chain carries TRBV2 and TRBJ2-5; TRBD1 matches 7 bases. The germline V gene encodes CDR1 SNHLY and CDR2 FYNNEI. This CDR3 contains 14 residues. J lost 4 bases, V lost 11 bases, and 13 bases had no gene match. CDR3 protein: CAGTDRSGVETQYF. CDR3 DNA (partial): TGTGCCGGAACGGACAGGAGCGGTGTAGAGACC.

With regard to this clone: The read ends 3 residues before the CDR3 terminus; that terminus is restored from the germline J gene. V usage is TRBV10-1 and J usage is TRBJ2-1; 9 bases are a match to TRBD1. The CDR3 runs to 15 residues. V was clipped by 3 bases and J by 4 bases; unmatched bases: 4. Germline CDR1 and CDR2: WNHNN and SYGVQD (reference sequence). The CDR3 sequence: CASSERQGVYNEQFF. CDR3 bases read: TGCGCCAGCAGTGAAAGACAGGGGGTTTACAATGAG.

The covered CDR3 bases are TGCAGCGTTGAAGATCTTATTCCCCCAGATACG. Translation gives CSVEDLIPPDT. The full CDR3 reads CSVEDLIPPDTQYF. V gene TRBV29-1 combines with J gene TRBJ2-3; D call uncertain. The read is 3 residues too short to cover the CDR3 end, so that end is filled in from the germline J gene. Germline V gene sequence: CDR1 SQVTM, CDR2 ANQGSEA. V was clipped by 0 bases and J by 4 bases, with 11 bases between them. The CDR3 consists of 14 residues.

As for this clone: From the germline J gene comes the end of the CDR3, since the read stops 3 residues before it. The rearrangement links TRBV11-1 to TRBJ1-1; D is perhaps TRBD1 (5 bases). V dropped 6 bases and J dropped 3 bases, with 14 bases sitting between them. The germline V gene has CDR1 SGHAT and CDR2 FQDESV (reference sequence). CDR3 length: 14 residues. CDR3 DNA (partial): TGTGCCAGCAGGCTTGACAGCCAACACACTGAA. Translating it yields CASRLDSQHTE. The whole CDR3 sequence reads CASRLDSQHTEAFF.

A note on this clone: The read ends 3 residues early relative to the CDR3; the germline J gene fills the gap. The chain carries TRBV7-9 and TRBJ2-1; tentative D call: TRBD2 (5 bases). This CDR3 contains 15 residues. Germline assignment: CDR1 SEHNR and CDR2 FQNEAQ (reference sequence). V gave up 9 bases and J gave up 4 bases, with 19 bases separating them. The CDR3 DNA, read in part, is TGTGCCAGTCAAACACCGGGGAACTTATACAATGAG. Translating it yields CASQTPGNLYNE. The complete CDR3 reads CASQTPGNLYNEQFF.

Note on this clone: Coverage ceases 3 residues before the CDR3 finishes, and the germline J gene fills in the end. The rearrangement links TRBV5-1 to TRBJ2-7, with TRBD2 matching 7 bases. The V gene end was trimmed by 1 base and the J gene end by 3 bases; junction bases not matched to a gene: 1. Germline V gene data show CDR1 as SGHRS and CDR2 as YFSETQ. The CDR3 contains 13 residues. This CDR3 is CASSLRGDYEQYF. CDR3 DNA, as far as it was read: TGCGCCAGCAGCTTGCGGGGGGACTACGAG.